Listed below are T cell receptor beta chains from one sample, sequenced in a study of CD8+ T cells in alopecia areata. Sequencing was performed with immunoSEQ multiplex PCR; in TCRdb, only in-frame clones are kept and a portion is missing. The sample has 110,000 to 150,000 clones; 51% are singletons. Here the sequenced sample was CD4+ T cells sorted from blood, taken at week 0. The source of these receptors is a human donor with alopecia areata. Each CDR3 is given with its conserved first and last residue. The D gene is left open where the match is weak. Clone size appears in some rows only: once, few, many, or a class for an expanded clone.

v_gene,j_gene,abundance,d_gene,CDR3aa,CDR3nt
TRBV29-1,TRBJ1-1,.,.,CSVKDRGERVGAFF,TGCAGCGTCAAGGATCGAGGTGAACGGGTCGGGGCTTTCTTT
TRBV2,TRBJ2-7,.,TRBD2,CASSEREGTYEQYF,TGTGCCAGCAGTGAGCGGGAGGGTACCTACGAGCAGTACTTC
TRBV6-5,TRBJ1-4,.,TRBD1,CASSYSTGEKLFF,TGTGCCAGCAGTTACTCGACAGGGGAAAAACTGTTTTTT
TRBV29-1,TRBJ2-3,.,.,CSVDLRRGGNTDTQYF,TGCAGCGTTGATCTGAGGCGGGGAGGAAACACAGATACGCAGTATTTT
TRBV23-1,TRBJ1-2,.,.,CASSQPLLGKNGYTF,TGCGCCAGCAGTCAACCCCTTTTGGGGAAGAATGGCTACACCTTC
TRBV27,TRBJ1-5,.,TRBD1,CASSPHGDSRNQPQHF,TGTGCCAGCAGTCCACACGGGGACAGCCGAAATCAGCCCCAGCATTTT
TRBV10-3,TRBJ2-5,.,TRBD2,CAISDGTSGSGETQYF,TGTGCCATCAGTGATGGGACTAGCGGGAGTGGGGAGACCCAGTACTTC
TRBV6-1,TRBJ2-5,few,.,CASRGAAQETQYF,TGTGCCAGCCGGGGGGCGGCACAAGAGACCCAGTACTTC
TRBV28,TRBJ2-5,.,.,CASSLTRTQYF,TGTGCCAGCAGTTTAACAAGGACCCAGTACTTC
TRBV5-1,TRBJ2-7,.,TRBD2,CASSLGASGRALHEQYF,TGCGCCAGCAGCTTGGGGGCTAGCGGGAGGGCCCTCCACGAGCAGTACTTC
TRBV6-6,TRBJ1-1,.,.,CASSLQGSTEAFF,TGTGCCAGCAGTCTGCAGGGGAGCACTGAAGCTTTCTTT
TRBV29-1,TRBJ2-7,few,TRBD2,CSVEREGYEQYF,TGCAGCGTTGAGCGGGAGGGGTACGAGCAGTACTTC
TRBV7-8,TRBJ2-7,.,.,CASSLYPAAGYEQYF,TGTGCCAGCAGCTTGTATCCCGCTGCGGGTTACGAGCAGTACTTC
TRBV9,TRBJ2-7,.,.,CASSSYEQYF,TGTGCCAGTAGCTCCTACGAGCAGTACTTC